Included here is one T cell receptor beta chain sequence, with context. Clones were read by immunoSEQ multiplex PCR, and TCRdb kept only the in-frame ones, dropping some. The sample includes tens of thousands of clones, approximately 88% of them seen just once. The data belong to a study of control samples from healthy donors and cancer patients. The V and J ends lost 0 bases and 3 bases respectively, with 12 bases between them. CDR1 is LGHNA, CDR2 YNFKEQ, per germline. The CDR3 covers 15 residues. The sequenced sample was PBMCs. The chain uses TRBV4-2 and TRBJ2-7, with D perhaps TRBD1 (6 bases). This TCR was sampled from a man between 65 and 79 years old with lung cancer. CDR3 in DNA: TGTGCCAGCAGCCAAGAGTCACAGGGAATCTACGAGCAGTACTTC. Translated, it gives CASSQESQGIYEQYF.